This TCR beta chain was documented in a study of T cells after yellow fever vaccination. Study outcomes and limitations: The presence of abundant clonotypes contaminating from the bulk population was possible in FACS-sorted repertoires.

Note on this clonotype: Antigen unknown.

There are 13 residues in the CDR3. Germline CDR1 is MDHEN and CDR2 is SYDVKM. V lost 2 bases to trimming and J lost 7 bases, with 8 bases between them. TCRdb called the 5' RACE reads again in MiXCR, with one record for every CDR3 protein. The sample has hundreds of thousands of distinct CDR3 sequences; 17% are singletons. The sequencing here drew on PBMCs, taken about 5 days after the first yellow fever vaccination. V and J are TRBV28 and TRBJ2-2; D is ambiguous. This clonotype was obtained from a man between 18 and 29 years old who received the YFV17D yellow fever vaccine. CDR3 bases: TGTGCCAGCAGTTTAGTGTGGTTCGGGGAGCTGTTTTTT. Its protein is CASSLVWFGELFF.